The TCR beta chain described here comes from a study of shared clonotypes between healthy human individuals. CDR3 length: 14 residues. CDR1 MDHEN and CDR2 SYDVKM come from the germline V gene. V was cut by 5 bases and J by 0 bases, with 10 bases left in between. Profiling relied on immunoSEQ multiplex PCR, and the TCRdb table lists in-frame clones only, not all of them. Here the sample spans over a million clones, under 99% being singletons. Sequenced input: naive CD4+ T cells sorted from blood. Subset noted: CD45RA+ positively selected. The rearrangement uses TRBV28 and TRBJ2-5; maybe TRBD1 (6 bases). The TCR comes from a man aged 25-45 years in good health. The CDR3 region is CASSPTGHQETQYF. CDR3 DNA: TGTGCCAGCAGTCCAACAGGGCACCAAGAGACCCAGTACTTC.